One and the same sample provided the 3 T cell receptor beta chains below, sequenced in a study of CD4 and CD8 cells across lung adenocarcinoma regions. MiXCR was run by TCRdb on the PCR reads, yielding one entry per CDR3 protein. The data show 20,000 to 30,000 distinct CDR3 sequences, around half seen once. Sequencing was done on a sample of CD8+ T cells from the center of a lung tumor. The source of these receptors is a male donor with lung adenocarcinoma. The CD4 and CD8 labels of this study may be unreliable.

Details on this clonotype: A junction boundary mismatches the germline segment, possibly from a read error. V usage is TRBV10-1 and J usage is TRBJ2-5, with 9 nucleotides matching TRBD2. This CDR3 region has 18 residues. CDR1 and CDR2 from the germline V gene are WNHNN and SYGVQD (reference sequence). In DNA, the CDR3 is TGCGCCAGCAGTCGAGGGGGGGCGGGGGGGAGGGCCCAAGAGACCCAGTATTTC. Translation: CASSRGGAGGRAQETQYF.

This clonotype appeared a few times. This rearrangement joins TRBV12-5 to TRBJ1-1, with 7 bases matching TRBD1. V lost 6 bases and J lost 1; bases outside the gene matches: 5. Germline V gene lookup returns CDR1 LGHNT and CDR2 FRNRAP. The CDR3 spans 14 residues. This CDR3 reads CASGEGQPNTEAFF. CDR3 sequence (DNA): TGTGCTAGTGGGGAGGGACAGCCGAACACTGAAGCTTTCTTT. Full variable domain (missing parts from reference TRBV12-5 and TRBJ1-1): DARVTQTPRHKVTEMGQEVTMRCQPILGHNTVFWYRQTMMQGLELLAYFRNRAPLDDSGMPKDRFSAEMPDATLATLKIQPSEPRDSAVYFCASGEGQPNTEAFFGQGTRLTVV.

This rearrangement joins TRBV6-1 to TRBJ2-7; 8 bases align to TRBD1. This CDR3 comprises 15 residues. With 3 bases clipped from V and 3 bases from J, the junction kept 7 bases outside the gene matches. CDR1 and CDR2 from the germline V gene are MNHNS and SASEGT. The CDR3 protein is CASSDRDRTLYEQYF. CDR3 coding DNA: TGTGCCAGCAGTGACCGGGACAGGACGCTCTACGAGCAGTACTTC.